The rows below give T cell receptor beta chains drawn from one sample of a study of post-analysis software for immune sequencing data. TCRdb independently ran MiXCR on the PCR reads; one entry per CDR3 protein. Here the sample spans hundreds of thousands of distinct CDR3 sequences, 55% to 70% being singletons. The specimen was blood. Receptor source: a girl aged 2-10 years with multiple sclerosis. CDR3s include the opening cysteine and the closing phenylalanine or tryptophan. A D gene is named only where the DNA matches it firmly. Where a row states a size, it is once, few, many or the class of an expanded clone; other rows omit it.

len: 13
abundance: .
j_gene: TRBJ2-7
d_gene: .
v_gene: TRBV3-1
CDR3aa: CASSQGEPHEQYF
CDR3nt: TGTGCCAGCAGCCAAGGCGAACCCCACGAGCAGTACTTC

len: 15
abundance: .
j_gene: TRBJ2-5
d_gene: .
v_gene: TRBV6-2/TRBV6-3
CDR3aa: CASSRPGTHQETQYF
CDR3nt: TGTGCCAGCAGCCGCCCCGGGACTCATCAAGAGACCCAGTACTTC

len: 16
abundance: .
j_gene: TRBJ2-1
d_gene: .
v_gene: TRBV11-2
CDR3aa: CASSVTGSRFYNEQFF
CDR3nt: TGTGCCAGCAGCGTAACGGGCAGTAGGTTTTACAATGAGCAGTTCTTC

len: 15
abundance: .
j_gene: TRBJ2-1
d_gene: .
v_gene: TRBV7-2
CDR3aa: CASSEMQGSYNEQFF
CDR3nt: TGTGCCAGCAGCGAAATGCAGGGGTCCTACAATGAGCAGTTCTTC

len: 17
abundance: .
j_gene: TRBJ1-2
d_gene: .
v_gene: TRBV10-3
CDR3aa: CAISESYKGQGNYGYTF
CDR3nt: TGTGCCATCAGTGAGTCGTATAAGGGGCAAGGTAACTATGGCTACACCTTC

len: 15
abundance: .
j_gene: TRBJ2-7
d_gene: TRBD1
v_gene: TRBV13
CDR3aa: CASSLGQGAPNEQYF
CDR3nt: TGTGCCAGCAGCTTAGGACAGGGGGCGCCGAACGAGCAGTACTTC

len: 16
abundance: .
j_gene: TRBJ1-5
d_gene: .
v_gene: TRBV12-3/TRBV12-4
CDR3aa: CASSFGGSRGNQPQHF
CDR3nt: TGTGCCAGCAGTTTTGGAGGGTCCCGGGGGAATCAGCCCCAGCATTTT

len: 15
abundance: few
j_gene: TRBJ1-5
d_gene: .
v_gene: TRBV20-1
CDR3aa: CSAREQGISNQPQHF
CDR3nt: TGCAGTGCTCGCGAACAAGGAATTAGCAATCAGCCCCAGCATTTT

len: 13
abundance: .
j_gene: TRBJ1-2
d_gene: .
v_gene: TRBV29-1
CDR3aa: CSVPFPIGRGYTF
CDR3nt: TGCAGCGTTCCATTTCCGATAGGGCGGGGCTACACCTTC

len: 14
abundance: .
j_gene: TRBJ2-1
d_gene: .
v_gene: TRBV7-2
CDR3aa: CASSFRGYPDEQFF
CDR3nt: TGTGCCAGCAGCTTCCGGGGCTACCCGGATGAGCAGTTCTTC

len: 13
abundance: .
j_gene: TRBJ2-3
d_gene: .
v_gene: TRBV5-1
CDR3aa: CASSLEGSDTQYF
CDR3nt: TGCGCCAGCAGCTTGGAGGGATCAGATACGCAGTATTTT

len: 14
abundance: few
j_gene: TRBJ2-7
d_gene: TRBD2
v_gene: TRBV29-1
CDR3aa: CSAVLAGPSYEQYF
CDR3nt: TGCAGCGCCGTTCTAGCGGGGCCTTCCTACGAGCAGTACTTC

len: 16
abundance: .
j_gene: TRBJ1-1
d_gene: .
v_gene: TRBV11-2
CDR3aa: CASSLRAFDMNTEAFF
CDR3nt: TGTGCCAGCAGTTTACGGGCATTCGACATGAACACTGAAGCTTTCTTT

len: 14
abundance: few
j_gene: TRBJ2-5
d_gene: TRBD1
v_gene: TRBV12-3/TRBV12-4
CDR3aa: CASSLPTGEETQYF
CDR3nt: TGTGCCAGCAGCCTACCCACAGGGGAAGAGACCCAGTACTTC

len: 13
abundance: few
j_gene: TRBJ1-6
d_gene: .
v_gene: TRBV10-2
CDR3aa: CASSQAANSPLHF
CDR3nt: TGCGCCAGCAGTCAGGCCGCGAATTCACCCCTCCACTTT

len: 17
abundance: .
j_gene: TRBJ1-2
d_gene: TRBD1
v_gene: TRBV6-6
CDR3aa: CASTRPGTGWGNYGYTF
CDR3nt: TGTGCCAGCACCCGTCCCGGGACAGGATGGGGAAACTATGGCTACACCTTC

len: 14
abundance: few
j_gene: TRBJ2-7
d_gene: TRBD1
v_gene: TRBV10-3
CDR3aa: CAISQDRGPYEQYF
CDR3nt: TGTGCCATCAGTCAGGACAGGGGCCCCTACGAGCAGTACTTC

len: 14
abundance: few
j_gene: TRBJ2-7
d_gene: .
v_gene: TRBV7-9
CDR3aa: CAFNDTQRVYEQYF
CDR3nt: TGTGCCTTTAATGACACCCAGCGGGTTTACGAGCAGTACTTC

len: 14
abundance: .
j_gene: TRBJ2-1
d_gene: .
v_gene: TRBV12-3/TRBV12-4
CDR3aa: CASTPGARLDEQFF
CDR3nt: TGTGCCAGCACCCCCGGGGCTCGCCTGGATGAGCAGTTCTTC

len: 11
abundance: .
j_gene: TRBJ2-1
d_gene: .
v_gene: TRBV29-1
CDR3aa: CSVSRYNEQFF
CDR3nt: TGCAGCGTTAGTCGCTACAATGAGCAGTTCTTC

len: 15
abundance: .
j_gene: TRBJ2-7
d_gene: .
v_gene: TRBV20-1
CDR3aa: CSARDPASANYEQYF
CDR3nt: TGCAGCGCTAGAGATCCCGCTAGCGCTAACTACGAGCAGTACTTC

len: 14
abundance: .
j_gene: TRBJ2-1
d_gene: TRBD1
v_gene: TRBV5-1
CDR3aa: CASSYRQGYNEQFF
CDR3nt: TGCGCCAGCAGTTACCGACAGGGATACAATGAGCAGTTCTTC

len: 14
abundance: few
j_gene: TRBJ1-4
d_gene: TRBD1
v_gene: TRBV6-5
CDR3aa: CASSYRTGVEKLFF
CDR3nt: TGTGCCAGCAGTTATCGGACAGGGGTTGAAAAACTGTTTTTT

len: 16
abundance: few
j_gene: TRBJ2-4
d_gene: TRBD2
v_gene: TRBV7-2
CDR3aa: CASSQGLAGAKNIQYF
CDR3nt: TGTGCCAGCAGCCAAGGACTAGCGGGAGCCAAAAACATTCAGTACTTC

len: 15
abundance: .
j_gene: TRBJ1-2
d_gene: .
v_gene: TRBV5-5
CDR3aa: CASSFSGDRGYGYTF
CDR3nt: TGTGCCAGCAGCTTTTCCGGCGATAGGGGCTATGGCTACACCTTC

len: 16
abundance: .
j_gene: TRBJ2-7
d_gene: TRBD2
v_gene: TRBV27
CDR3aa: CASRLTGLVGQYEQYF
CDR3nt: TGTGCCAGCAGACTCACCGGACTAGTGGGGCAATACGAGCAGTACTTC

len: 15
abundance: .
j_gene: TRBJ2-1
d_gene: TRBD2
v_gene: TRBV7-3
CDR3aa: CASSLTSGKVNEQFF
CDR3nt: TGCGCCAGCAGCTTGACGAGCGGGAAGGTCAATGAGCAGTTCTTC

len: 15
abundance: .
j_gene: TRBJ1-2
d_gene: TRBD1
v_gene: TRBV18
CDR3aa: CASSPKQGQNYGYTF
CDR3nt: TGTGCCAGCTCACCCAAGCAGGGACAGAACTATGGCTACACCTTC

len: 13
abundance: .
j_gene: TRBJ2-7
d_gene: .
v_gene: TRBV6-1
CDR3aa: CASSEAGINEQYF
CDR3nt: TGTGCCAGCAGTGAAGCAGGGATAAACGAGCAGTACTTC

len: 13
abundance: .
j_gene: TRBJ1-2
d_gene: TRBD1
v_gene: TRBV2
CDR3aa: CARIRDRGFGYTF
CDR3nt: TGTGCCAGGATCCGGGACAGGGGTTTCGGCTACACCTTC

len: 18
abundance: .
j_gene: TRBJ2-5
d_gene: TRBD2
v_gene: TRBV4-3
CDR3aa: CASSPLPPLAGGQETQYF
CDR3nt: TGCGCCAGCAGTCCCCTCCCACCACTAGCGGGGGGCCAAGAGACCCAGTACTTC

len: 15
abundance: .
j_gene: TRBJ1-4
d_gene: TRBD1
v_gene: TRBV20-1
CDR3aa: CSATPPGQGREKLFF
CDR3nt: TGCAGTGCTACCCCACCGGGACAGGGTCGGGAAAAACTGTTTTTT

len: 12
abundance: .
j_gene: TRBJ2-1
d_gene: TRBD2
v_gene: TRBV20-1
CDR3aa: CSATGGVNEQFF
CDR3nt: TGCAGTGCTACCGGGGGGGTCAATGAGCAGTTCTTC

len: 14
abundance: few
j_gene: TRBJ2-5
d_gene: .
v_gene: TRBV11-2
CDR3aa: CASSLIGREETQYF
CDR3nt: TGTGCCAGCAGCTTAATCGGGCGGGAAGAGACCCAGTACTTC

len: 14
abundance: few
j_gene: TRBJ2-3
d_gene: .
v_gene: TRBV29-1
CDR3aa: CSVPPGGGTDTQYF
CDR3nt: TGCAGCGTTCCTCCAGGTGGGGGCACAGATACGCAGTATTTT

len: 15
abundance: .
j_gene: TRBJ2-3
d_gene: TRBD2
v_gene: TRBV28
CDR3aa: CASSPSRTRSDTQYF
CDR3nt: TGTGCCAGCAGCCCTTCGAGGACTAGATCGGATACGCAGTATTTT

len: 14
abundance: .
j_gene: TRBJ2-1
d_gene: .
v_gene: TRBV20-1
CDR3aa: CSARNRAPYNEQFF
CDR3nt: TGCAGTGCTAGGAACAGGGCGCCTTACAATGAGCAGTTCTTC

len: 12
abundance: .
j_gene: TRBJ2-7
d_gene: .
v_gene: TRBV2
CDR3aa: CASSGAGNEQYF
CDR3nt: TGTGCCAGCAGCGGGGCGGGGAACGAGCAGTACTTC

len: 16
abundance: few
j_gene: TRBJ2-5
d_gene: TRBD2
v_gene: TRBV25-1
CDR3aa: CASRVSLAGVAETQYF
CDR3nt: TGTGCCAGCAGAGTAAGCCTAGCGGGAGTTGCCGAGACCCAGTACTTC

len: 16
abundance: .
j_gene: TRBJ2-5
d_gene: .
v_gene: TRBV9
CDR3aa: CASSVVGLPATETQYF
CDR3nt: TGTGCCAGCAGCGTAGTCGGACTCCCGGCGACGGAGACCCAGTACTTC

len: 14
abundance: .
j_gene: TRBJ1-2
d_gene: .
v_gene: TRBV29-1
CDR3aa: CSVGGDWANYGYTF
CDR3nt: TGCAGCGTTGGGGGGGATTGGGCCAACTATGGCTACACCTTC

len: 15
abundance: few
j_gene: TRBJ2-1
d_gene: .
v_gene: TRBV6-2/TRBV6-3
CDR3aa: CASSWSPFLGNEQFF
CDR3nt: TGTGCCAGCAGTTGGAGCCCCTTCCTCGGCAATGAGCAGTTCTTC